The 14 T cell receptor beta chains below come from one sample, sequenced in a study of T cell clusters in autoimmune cytopenias. TRB was amplified by touch-down multiplex PCR, primer pools A and B combined. From its re-call of the multiplex PCR reads, TCRdb lists each CDR3 protein once, without DNA. The specimen's table records approximately 10,000 distinct CDR3 sequences. TRB was amplified from 250 ng of peripheral blood genomic DNA per sample. The sample taken for sequencing was peripheral blood. Every receptor here comes from a human donor with an autoimmune cytopenia or autoimmune hepatitis (not recorded which).

The genes are TRBV18 and TRBJ2-7. This CDR3 contains 12 residues. Germline lookup yields CDR1 KGHSH and CDR2 LQKENI. This CDR3 reads CASSPSSYEQYF.

This chain's CDR3 is CASSYSRQNTEAFF. V and J are TRBV6-5 and TRBJ1-1. The germline gives CDR1 MNHEY, CDR2 SVGAGI. The CDR3 contains 14 residues.

By frequency, this clonotype is medium-sized. The CDR3 sequence: CATSRDLGGNEKLFF. The V gene is TRBV15, the J gene TRBJ1-4; the TCRdb D gene call, TRBD1, has no DNA to confirm it. Germline V gene sequence: CDR1 LNHNV, CDR2 YYDKDF (reference sequence). This CDR3 spans 15 amino acids.

J is TRBJ2-3 and V is TRBV6-2 or TRBV6-3. Germline loops: CDR1 MNHEY, CDR2 SVGEGT. CDR3 length equals 11 residues. This CDR3 reads CASRETDTQYF.

Measured by frequency, this clonotype is medium-sized (0.01 to 0.1%). The genes are TRBV29-1 and TRBJ1-2; absent DNA, TCRdb's TRBD1 call cannot be checked. This CDR3 comprises 13 residues. CDR1 and CDR2 (germline): SQVTM, ANQGSEA. CDR3 sequence reads: CSVEGVNVDGYTF.

The chain recombines TRBV6-1 with TRBJ2-5; TCRdb designates TRBD1, a call that cannot be tested without DNA. CDR1 and CDR2 (germline): MNHNS, SASEGT. The CDR3 runs to 14 residues. This CDR3 reads CASSEDGGKETQYF.

This clonotype counts as medium-sized by frequency. The rearrangement links TRBV7-6 to TRBJ2-1; TCRdb's assignment of TRBD1 cannot be checked, as there is no DNA. Germline CDR1 SGHVS, CDR2 FNYEAQ. The CDR3 totals 15 residues. The CDR3: CASSQVGQGMNEQFF.

The chain uses TRBV20-1 and TRBJ1-4. The CDR3 contains 16 residues. Germline values: CDR1 DFQATT, CDR2 SNEGSKA (reference sequence). The chain's CDR3 is CSAFSNGVATNEKLFF.

V usage is TRBV5-6 and J usage is TRBJ1-2; the D gene TCRdb calls, TRBD1, cannot be checked with no DNA. Germline V gene sequence: CDR1 SGHDT, CDR2 YYEEEE. There are 13 residues in the CDR3. CDR3 region: CASSPDRPDQYTF. The full variable domain, in which reference TRBV5-6 and TRBJ1-2 provide the parts outside the CDR3, is DAGVTQSPTHLIKTRGQQVTLRCSPKSGHDTVSWYQQALGQGPQFIFQYYEEEERQRGNFPDRFSGHQFPNYSSELNVNALLLGDSALYLCASSPDRPDQYTFGSGTRLTVV.

The CDR3 spells CASSDTSGVEQFF. The chain couples TRBV11-2 to TRBJ2-1; TCRdb's D call, TRBD2, is unchecked because there is no DNA. This CDR3 is built from 13 residues. Looked up from germline, CDR1 is SGHAT and CDR2 is FQNNGV.

This chain uses TRBV19 with TRBJ2-2. Germline V gene sequence: CDR1 LNHDA, CDR2 SQIVND (reference sequence). The CDR3 runs to 14 residues. This CDR3 reads CASSWGMNTGELFF.

The chain recombines TRBV10-3 with TRBJ2-1; the D call from TCRdb, TRBD1, cannot be confirmed without DNA. The CDR3 has 16 residues. The V gene's germline CDR1 is ENHRY and CDR2 SYGVKD. The CDR3 here is CAISDNRGFSYNEQFF.

CDR3 sequence: CASSLKGTLLNSPLHF. V and J are TRBV11-2 and TRBJ1-6; no DNA is available, so the TRBD1 call from TCRdb remains unchecked. Germline CDR1 is SGHAT and CDR2 is FQNNGV. This CDR3 contains 16 residues. The whole variable domain, filled in from reference TRBV11-2 and TRBJ1-6, reads EAGVAQSPRYKIIEKRQSVAFWCNPISGHATLYWYQQILGQGPKLLIQFQNNGVVDDSQLPKDRFSAERLKGVDSTLKIQPAKLEDSAVYLCASSLKGTLLNSPLHFGNGTRLTVT.

Its frequency marks this clonotype as medium-sized. The chain combines TRBV5-6 with TRBJ2-1. The CDR3 loop spans 13 amino acids. The germline V gene has CDR1 SGHDT and CDR2 YYEEEE. The CDR3 loop reads CASSLNLYNEQFF.